These T cell receptor beta chains were read from a single sample in a study of T cells after yellow fever vaccination. MiXCR was run by TCRdb on the 5' RACE reads, yielding one entry per CDR3 protein. Of hundreds of thousands of distinct CDR3 sequences in the sample, roughly 14% were seen once. Material: PBMCs, obtained on the day of the yellow fever booster vaccination. The receptor source for this set is a man aged 30 to 45 who received the YFV17D yellow fever vaccine. CDR3s include the opening cysteine and the closing phenylalanine or tryptophan. D genes are given only for firm matches. Where a row states a size, it is once, few, many or the class of an expanded clone; other rows omit it.

>TRBJ2-1|TRBV20-1|.|.
CSAATESSYNEQFF
TGCAGTGCAGCGACCGAAAGCTCCTACAATGAGCAGTTCTTC
>TRBJ2-7|TRBV11-2|TRBD2|many
CASSLGTSGIPYEQYF
TGTGCCAGCAGCCTCGGGACTAGCGGGATTCCCTACGAGCAGTACTTC
>TRBJ2-3|TRBV24-1|.|.
CATSVTGSSDTQYF
TGTGCCACCAGTGTGACGGGATCGTCAGATACGCAGTATTTT
>TRBJ2-7|TRBV7-3|TRBD1|few
CASSPGTGEGHEQYF
TGTGCCAGCAGCCCTGGGACAGGGGAAGGTCACGAGCAGTACTTC
>TRBJ2-5|TRBV15|TRBD1|.
CATSRSLDRQETQYF
TGTGCCACCAGCAGATCCTTGGACAGGCAAGAGACCCAGTACTTC
>TRBJ2-1|TRBV18|TRBD2|few
CASSPRRLADSYNEQFF
TGTGCCAGCTCACCACGGAGGCTAGCGGACTCCTACAATGAGCAGTTCTTC
>TRBJ2-5|TRBV2|.|.
CASIRQRGQETQYF
TGTGCCAGCATAAGGCAGAGGGGGCAAGAGACCCAGTACTTC
>TRBJ2-5|TRBV11-2|.|few
CASSLQRMGETQYF
TGTGCCAGCAGCTTACAGCGGATGGGGGAGACCCAGTACTTC
>TRBJ2-1|TRBV28|.|.
CASRKGSAYNEQFF
TGTGCCAGCAGGAAGGGATCCGCTTACAATGAGCAGTTCTTC
>TRBJ1-1|TRBV5-1|.|few
CASRDSMNTEAFF
TGCGCCAGCAGAGACAGCATGAACACTGAAGCTTTCTTT
>TRBJ2-2|TRBV30|.|.
CAWSITGRTGELFF
TGTGCCTGGAGTATAACAGGGAGGACCGGGGAGCTGTTTTTT
>TRBJ2-4|TRBV7-9|.|few
CASNRKGEENIQYF
TGTGCCAGCAACCGGAAGGGAGAGGAAAACATTCAGTACTTC
>TRBJ1-6|TRBV5-1|.|few
CASSLDPGWNSPLHF
TGCGCCAGCAGCTTGGATCCAGGGTGGAATTCACCCCTCCACTTT
>TRBJ1-2|TRBV18|TRBD1|.
CASSPATGGLRGYTF
TGTGCCAGCTCACCGGCGACAGGGGGGCTACGTGGCTACACCTTC
>TRBJ2-7|TRBV15|.|few
CATSRDVGRVYEQYF
TGTGCCACCAGCAGAGACGTCGGACGTGTTTACGAGCAGTACTTC
>TRBJ2-5|TRBV6-6|.|.
CASTGRRETQYF
TGTGCCAGTACGGGAAGACGGGAGACCCAGTACTTC
>TRBJ2-5|TRBV7-2|TRBD2|.
CASSSYGTSGVETQYF
TGTGCCAGCAGCTCCTATGGGACTAGCGGGGTGGAGACCCAGTACTTC
>TRBJ2-2|TRBV4-3|.|.
CASSQRDPGELFF
TGCGCCAGCAGCCAACGGGACCCGGGGGAGCTGTTTTTT
>TRBJ2-7|TRBV10-3|.|.
CAISETPHEQYF
TGTGCCATCAGTGAAACCCCCCACGAGCAGTACTTC
>TRBJ2-1|TRBV20-1|.|few
CSARDLGRAMGDEQFF
TGCAGTGCTAGAGATCTCGGTAGGGCCATGGGAGATGAGCAGTTCTTC
>TRBJ1-1|TRBV15|.|few
CATTTGRLTSEAFF
TGTGCCACCACCACTGGACGGTTGACGTCTGAAGCTTTCTTT
>TRBJ2-1|TRBV7-8|TRBD2|.
CASSSMFSVGLAGGREQFF
TGTGCCAGCAGCTCGATGTTTTCGGTAGGGCTAGCGGGAGGAAGAGAGCAGTTCTTC
>TRBJ1-6|TRBV6-1|TRBD1|.
CASSEDRVLSPLHF
TGTGCCAGCAGTGAGGACAGGGTATTATCACCCCTCCACTTT
>TRBJ2-1|TRBV29-1|TRBD2|.
CSAQPGLVSFGEQFF
TGCAGCGCCCAGCCGGGACTAGTTTCCTTTGGTGAGCAGTTCTTC
>TRBJ2-7|TRBV6-1|.|.
CASSIELGESYEQYF
TGTGCCAGCAGCATCGAACTAGGCGAGTCCTACGAGCAGTACTTC
>TRBJ2-1|TRBV4-1|.|.
CASSQDRTGSVRNEQFF
TGCGCCAGCAGCCAAGATCGAACAGGGTCTGTACGCAATGAGCAGTTCTTC
>TRBJ1-4|TRBV12-3/TRBV12-4|.|few
CASSFATNEKLFF
TGTGCCAGCAGTTTCGCAACTAATGAAAAACTGTTTTTT
>TRBJ2-6|TRBV29-1|TRBD1|.
CSVEDWPVGTGKSSGANVLTF
TGCAGCGTTGAAGATTGGCCGGTCGGGACAGGGAAAAGCTCTGGGGCCAACGTCCTGACTTTC
>TRBJ2-2|TRBV29-1|.|.
CSVDSSVRTGELFF
TGCAGCGTTGATTCTAGCGTCAGGACCGGGGAGCTGTTTTTT
>TRBJ1-1|TRBV7-8|.|few
CASSFGVVTEAFF
TGTGCCAGCAGCTTCGGGGTGGTCACTGAAGCTTTCTTT
>TRBJ2-2|TRBV20-1|TRBD2|.
CSARAGRHTGELFF
TGCAGTGCTAGGGCCGGGAGGCACACCGGGGAGCTGTTTTTT
>TRBJ1-3|TRBV6-5|.|.
CASSSVNTIYF
TGTGCCAGCAGTTCGGTTAACACCATATATTTT
>TRBJ1-2|TRBV18|.|once
CASSPNDYGYTF
TGTGCCAGCTCACCAAATGACTATGGCTACACCTTC
>TRBJ2-1|TRBV5-1|TRBD2|once
CASSLEFGRSYNEQFF
TGCGCCAGCAGCTTGGAGTTCGGGAGGTCCTACAATGAGCAGTTCTTC
>TRBJ2-5|TRBV5-1|.|.
CASSRGPSGEETQYF
TGCGCCAGCAGCCGGGGACCTTCGGGTGAGGAGACCCAGTACTTC